This T cell receptor (beta chain) stems from a study of B cell selection in AIRE deficiency. Study outcomes and limitations: Of some 4,000 shared Treg TCRbeta sequences, roughly 34% were healthy-donor-only and around 8.6% patient-only. Patient Tconv cells held around a third of Treg sequences shared by healthy donors. TCRbeta-only data showed about 35% of shared healthy Treg sequences in healthy Tconv.

Conventional CD4 T cells were sorted as CD4+CD127+ cells. Controls came from healthy donors unrelated to patients. A note on this clone: Its antigen is not known.

Clones were sequenced by immunoSEQ multiplex PCR, and TCRdb holds only the in-frame ones, with some missing. The repertoire holds roughly 24,000 clones, with roughly 95% as singletons. Material for sequencing was CD4+CD127+ conventional T cells sorted from PBMCs. This clonotype was sampled from a human donor in good health.

In DNA, the CDR3 is TGCGCCAGCAGCACCGGGACAGGAGACAATCAGCCCCAGCATTTT. The encoded protein is CASSTGTGDNQPQHF. This rearrangement joins TRBV5-1 to TRBJ1-5; 8 nucleotides agree with TRBD1. The CDR3 length is 15 residues. Germline loops: CDR1 SGHRS, CDR2 YFSETQ. V was clipped by 4 bases and J by 3 bases; unmatched bases: 6.